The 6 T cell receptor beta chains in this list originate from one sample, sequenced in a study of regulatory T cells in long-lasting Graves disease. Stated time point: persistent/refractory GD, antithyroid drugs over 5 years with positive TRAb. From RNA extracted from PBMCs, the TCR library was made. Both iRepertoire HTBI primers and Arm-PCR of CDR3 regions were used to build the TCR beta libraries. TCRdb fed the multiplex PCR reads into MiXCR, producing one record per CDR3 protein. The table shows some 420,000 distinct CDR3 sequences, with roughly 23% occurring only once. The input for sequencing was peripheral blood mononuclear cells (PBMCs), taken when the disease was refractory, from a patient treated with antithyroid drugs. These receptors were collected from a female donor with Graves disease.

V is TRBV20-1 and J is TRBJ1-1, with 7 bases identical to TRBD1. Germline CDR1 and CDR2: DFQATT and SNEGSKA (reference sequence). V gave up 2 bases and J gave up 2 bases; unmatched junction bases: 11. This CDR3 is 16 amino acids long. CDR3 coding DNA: TGCAGTGCTAGACCGACCCCTCGACAGGGAAACACTGAAGCTTTCTTT. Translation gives CSARPTPRQGNTEAFF.

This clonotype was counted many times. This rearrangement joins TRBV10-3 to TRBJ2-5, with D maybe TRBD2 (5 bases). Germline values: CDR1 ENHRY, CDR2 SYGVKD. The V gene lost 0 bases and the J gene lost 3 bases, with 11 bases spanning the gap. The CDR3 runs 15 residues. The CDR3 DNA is TGTGCCATCAGTGAGTCTTTGGGAGTCGAAGAGACCCAGTACTTC. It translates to CAISESLGVEETQYF.

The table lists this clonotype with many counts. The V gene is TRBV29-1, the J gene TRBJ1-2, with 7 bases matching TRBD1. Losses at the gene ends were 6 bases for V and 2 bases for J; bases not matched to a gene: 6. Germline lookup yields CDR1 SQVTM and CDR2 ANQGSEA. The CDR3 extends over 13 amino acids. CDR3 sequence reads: CSVDGTENYGYTF. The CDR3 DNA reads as TGCAGCGTAGATGGGACAGAGAACTATGGCTACACCTTC.

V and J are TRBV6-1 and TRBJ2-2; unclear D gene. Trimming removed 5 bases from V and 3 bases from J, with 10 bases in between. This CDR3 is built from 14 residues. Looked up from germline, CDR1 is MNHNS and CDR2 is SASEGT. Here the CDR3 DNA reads TGTGCCAGCAGTCCTAGGTGGGACACCGGGGAGCTGTTTTTT. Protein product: CASSPRWDTGELFF.

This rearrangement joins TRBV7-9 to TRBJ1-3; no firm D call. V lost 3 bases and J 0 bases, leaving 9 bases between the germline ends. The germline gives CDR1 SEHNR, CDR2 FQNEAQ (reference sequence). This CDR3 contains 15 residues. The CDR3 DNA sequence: TGTGCCAGCAGCTTTGGGCGGATCTCTGGAAACACCATATATTTT. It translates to CASSFGRISGNTIYF.

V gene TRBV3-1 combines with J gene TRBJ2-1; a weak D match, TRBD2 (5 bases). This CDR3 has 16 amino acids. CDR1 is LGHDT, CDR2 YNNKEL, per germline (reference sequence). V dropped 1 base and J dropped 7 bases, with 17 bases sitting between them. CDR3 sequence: CASSQVSLVGVNEQFF. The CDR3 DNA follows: TGTGCCAGCAGCCAAGTTAGCCTAGTCGGGGTTAATGAGCAGTTCTTC.